Sequencing of this TCR beta chain was carried out in a study of identical twins. Whole-study findings and limits: Models, which agreed with sharing between unrelated individuals, nonetheless underestimated the out-of-frame TCR alpha sharing seen in monozygotic twins. These conclusions were based on statistical analysis (cross-sectional, not following the same donors).

Germline CDR1 LNHDA, CDR2 SQIVND (reference sequence). CDR3 length equals 14 residues. The germline V and J ends were trimmed by 7 bases and 2 bases, with 14 bases remaining between them. A word on this clonotype: The antigen remains unidentified.

TCRdb recomputed calls from the 5' RACE reads with MiXCR, one row per CDR3 protein. Of hundreds of thousands of distinct CDR3 sequences listed, approximately 13% are singletons. Separately, the same data were catalogued under a study of yellow fever vaccine responses in identical twins. From that report: On the reported evidence, twins' vaccine T cell responses seemed partly convergent and partly personalized.

The V call is TRBV19, the J call TRBJ1-2, with D possibly TRBD1 on 6 matching bases. Sequencing was carried out using PBMCs. The TCR comes from a woman aged 18-30 years in good health. CDR3 sequence (DNA): TGTGCCAGTACCCCGACAGGACCCAACTATGGCTACACCTTC. Protein product: CASTPTGPNYGYTF.